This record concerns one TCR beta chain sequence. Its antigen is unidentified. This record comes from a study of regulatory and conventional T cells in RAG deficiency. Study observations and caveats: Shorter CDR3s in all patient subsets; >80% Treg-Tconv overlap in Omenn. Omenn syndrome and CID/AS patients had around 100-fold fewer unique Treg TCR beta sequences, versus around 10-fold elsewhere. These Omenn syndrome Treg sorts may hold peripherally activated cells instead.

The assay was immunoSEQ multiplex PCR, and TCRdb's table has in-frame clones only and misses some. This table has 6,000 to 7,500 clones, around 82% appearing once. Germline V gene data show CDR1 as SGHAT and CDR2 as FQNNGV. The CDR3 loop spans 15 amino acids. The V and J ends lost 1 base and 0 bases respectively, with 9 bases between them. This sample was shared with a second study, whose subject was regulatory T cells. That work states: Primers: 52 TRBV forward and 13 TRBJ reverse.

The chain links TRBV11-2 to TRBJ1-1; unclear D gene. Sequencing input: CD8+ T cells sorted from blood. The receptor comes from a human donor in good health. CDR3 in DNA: TGTGCCAGCAGCTTAGGGTCCCAGATGAACACTGAAGCTTTCTTT. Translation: CASSLGSQMNTEAFF. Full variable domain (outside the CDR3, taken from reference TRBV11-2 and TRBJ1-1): EAGVAQSPRYKIIEKRQSVAFWCNPISGHATLYWYQQILGQGPKLLIQFQNNGVVDDSQLPKDRFSAERLKGVDSTLKIQPAKLEDSAVYLCASSLGSQMNTEAFFGQGTRLTVV.